This TCR beta chain originates from a study of control samples from healthy donors and cancer patients. Produced via immunoSEQ multiplex PCR; TCRdb's table is partial and in-frame only. This table has some 79,000 clones, more than 75% appearing once. The TCR originated in a woman between 50 and 59 years old in good health. The material sequenced was blood.

CDR3 protein: CASTPERGSYNEQFF. The DNA for the CDR3 is TGTGCCAGCACCCCGGAGCGGGGCTCCTACAATGAGCAGTTCTTC. V usage is TRBV5-4 and J usage is TRBJ2-1, with 7 bases lining up with TRBD2. The CDR3 length is 15 residues. Germline V gene lookup returns CDR1 SGHNT and CDR2 YYREEE (reference sequence). Trimming cost V 6 bases and J 0 bases; bases outside gene matches: 6.